Sequencing of this TCR beta chain was carried out in a study of blood T cells in healthy people across ages. Total RNA, at least 5.5 micrograms per sample, came from PBMCs. For the second PCR, which ran for roughly 6 to 11 cycles, a sample-barcoded 5' primer and a J-beta primer mix were used. From the 5' RACE reads, TCRdb called clonotypes with MiXCR, one entry per CDR3 protein. The sample contains about 730,000 distinct CDR3 sequences, roughly two fifths of which appear only once. V lost 1 base and J lost 6, with 8 bases in between. The CDR3 covers 13 residues. CDR1 and CDR2 (germline): KGHSH, LQKENI. This clonotype was recorded a few times.

The source is a woman aged 55-69 years in good health. Input material: blood. This chain connects TRBV18 to TRBJ2-3, with no clear D. As DNA, the CDR3 is TGTGCCAGCTCACCACTGATGGCCGATACGCAGTATTTT. Translation: CASSPLMADTQYF.